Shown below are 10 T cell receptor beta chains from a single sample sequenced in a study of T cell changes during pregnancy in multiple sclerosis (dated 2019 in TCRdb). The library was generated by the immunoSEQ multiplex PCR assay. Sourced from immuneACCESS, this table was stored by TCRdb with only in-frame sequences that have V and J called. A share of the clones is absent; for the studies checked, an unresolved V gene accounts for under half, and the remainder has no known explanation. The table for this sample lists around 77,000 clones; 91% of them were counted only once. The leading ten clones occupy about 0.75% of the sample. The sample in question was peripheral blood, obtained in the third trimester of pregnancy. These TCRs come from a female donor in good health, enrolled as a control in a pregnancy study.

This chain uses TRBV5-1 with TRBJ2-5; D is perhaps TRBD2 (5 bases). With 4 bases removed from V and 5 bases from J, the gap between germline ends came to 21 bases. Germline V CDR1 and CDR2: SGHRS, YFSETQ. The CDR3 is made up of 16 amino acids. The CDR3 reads CASSRKSDGISETQYF. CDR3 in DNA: TGCGCCAGCAGCAGGAAGTCCGACGGGATAAGTGAGACCCAGTACTTC. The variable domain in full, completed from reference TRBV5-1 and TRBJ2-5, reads KAGVTQTPRYLIKTRGQQVTLSCSPISGHRSVSWYQQTPGQGLQFLFEYFSETQRNKGNFPGRFSGRQFSNSRSEMNVSTLELGDSALYLCASSRKSDGISETQYFGPGTRLLVL.

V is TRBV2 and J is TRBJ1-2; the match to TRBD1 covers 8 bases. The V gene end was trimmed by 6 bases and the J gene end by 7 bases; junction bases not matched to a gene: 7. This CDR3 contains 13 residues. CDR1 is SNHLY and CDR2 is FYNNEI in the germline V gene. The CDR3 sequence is CASRFDRGLGYTF. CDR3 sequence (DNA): TGTGCCAGCAGATTTGACAGGGGTCTTGGCTACACCTTC.

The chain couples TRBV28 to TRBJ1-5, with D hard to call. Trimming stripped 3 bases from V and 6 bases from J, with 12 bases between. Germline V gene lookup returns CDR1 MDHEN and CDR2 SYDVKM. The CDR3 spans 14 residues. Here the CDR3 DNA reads TGTGCCAGCAGTTTCCTGCGGACTGTTCAGCCCCAGCATTTT. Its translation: CASSFLRTVQPQHF.

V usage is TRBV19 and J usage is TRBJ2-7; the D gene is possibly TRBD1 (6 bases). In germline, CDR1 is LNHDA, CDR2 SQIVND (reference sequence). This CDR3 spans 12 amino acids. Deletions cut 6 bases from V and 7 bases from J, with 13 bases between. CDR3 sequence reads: CASSNRVSEQYF. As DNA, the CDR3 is TGTGCCAGTAGCAACAGGGTGAGTGAGCAGTACTTC.

Here the CDR3 reads CASSVLSGGTHNEQFF. CDR3 nucleotides: TGTGCCAGCAGCGTTCTTTCGGGAGGGACACACAATGAGCAGTTCTTC. The chain employs TRBV9 and TRBJ2-1; 8 nucleotides match TRBD2. Looked up from germline, CDR1 is SGDLS and CDR2 is YYNGEE. V gave up 2 bases and J gave up 5 bases; unmatched junction bases: 9. The length of the CDR3 is 16 residues.

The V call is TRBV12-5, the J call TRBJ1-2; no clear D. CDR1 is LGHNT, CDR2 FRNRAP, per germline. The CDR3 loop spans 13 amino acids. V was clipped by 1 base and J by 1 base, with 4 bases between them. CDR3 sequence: CASGLAVNYGYTF. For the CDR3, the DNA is TGTGCTAGTGGTTTGGCAGTTAACTATGGCTACACCTTC.

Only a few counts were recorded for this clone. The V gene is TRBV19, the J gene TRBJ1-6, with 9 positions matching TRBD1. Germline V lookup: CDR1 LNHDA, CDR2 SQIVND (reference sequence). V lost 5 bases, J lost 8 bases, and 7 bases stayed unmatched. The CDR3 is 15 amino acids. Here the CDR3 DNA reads TGTGCCAGTAGTCCCAGACAGGGGGGAGATTCACCCCTCCACTTT. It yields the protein CASSPRQGGDSPLHF.

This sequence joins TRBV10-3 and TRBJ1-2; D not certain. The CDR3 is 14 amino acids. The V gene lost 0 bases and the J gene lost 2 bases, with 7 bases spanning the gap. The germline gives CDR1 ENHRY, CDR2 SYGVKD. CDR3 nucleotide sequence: TGTGCCATCAGTGAGTCTGGAGAAAACTATGGCTACACCTTC. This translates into CAISESGENYGYTF.

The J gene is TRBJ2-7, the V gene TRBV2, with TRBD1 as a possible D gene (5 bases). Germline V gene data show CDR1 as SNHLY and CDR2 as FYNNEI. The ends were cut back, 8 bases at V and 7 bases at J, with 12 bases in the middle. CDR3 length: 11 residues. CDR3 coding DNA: TGTGCCAGCTGCAGGGCGGATGAGCAGTACTTC. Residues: CASCRADEQYF.

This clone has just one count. This CDR3 is CASSNSATNEKLFF. The CDR3, as DNA: TGCGCCAGCAGCAACTCTGCAACTAATGAAAAACTGTTTTTT. This chain uses TRBV5-1 with TRBJ1-4; D unresolved. Per the germline V gene, CDR1 is SGHRS and CDR2 is YFSETQ. The V end lost 4 bases, the J end lost 0 bases, and 7 bases lay between the germline ends. This CDR3 contains 14 residues. Combining the CDR3 with reference TRBV5-1 and TRBJ1-4 gives the whole variable domain KAGVTQTPRYLIKTRGQQVTLSCSPISGHRSVSWYQQTPGQGLQFLFEYFSETQRNKGNFPGRFSGRQFSNSRSEMNVSTLELGDSALYLCASSNSATNEKLFFGSGTQLSVL.